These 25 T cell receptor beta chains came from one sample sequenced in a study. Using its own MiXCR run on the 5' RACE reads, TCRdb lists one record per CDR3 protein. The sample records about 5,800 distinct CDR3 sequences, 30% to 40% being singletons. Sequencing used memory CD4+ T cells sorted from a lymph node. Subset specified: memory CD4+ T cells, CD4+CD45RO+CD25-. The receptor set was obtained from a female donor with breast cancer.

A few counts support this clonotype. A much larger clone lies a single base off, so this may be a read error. The CDR3 region is CASSLFAGGGEQYF. The CDR3 region has the DNA TGTGCCAGCAGCTTATTCGCGGGGGGTGGCGAGCAGTACTTC. The gene calls are TRBV13 and TRBJ2-7; TRBD2 matches at 8 bases. With 2 bases clipped from V and 6 bases from J, the junction kept 6 bases outside the gene matches. The CDR3 sequence is 14 residues long. Germline-derived CDR1 and CDR2 are PRHDT and FYEKMQ (reference sequence). Combining the CDR3 with reference TRBV13 and TRBJ2-7 gives the whole variable domain AAGVIQSPRHLIKEKRETATLKCYPIPRHDTVYWYQQGPGQDPQFLISFYEKMQSDKGSIPDRFSAQQFSDYHSELNMSSLELGDSALYFCASSLFAGGGEQYFGPGTRLTVT.

The CDR3 loop is CASTKGGTGSYEQYF. CDR3 sequence (DNA): TGTGCCAGCACCAAAGGAGGGACAGGTTCCTACGAGCAGTACTTC. V usage is TRBV6-1 and J usage is TRBJ2-7, with 8 bases identical to TRBD1. The CDR3 loop spans 15 amino acids. The V gene end was trimmed by 7 bases and the J gene end by 1 base; junction bases not matched to a gene: 9. Germline assignment: CDR1 MNHNS and CDR2 SASEGT.

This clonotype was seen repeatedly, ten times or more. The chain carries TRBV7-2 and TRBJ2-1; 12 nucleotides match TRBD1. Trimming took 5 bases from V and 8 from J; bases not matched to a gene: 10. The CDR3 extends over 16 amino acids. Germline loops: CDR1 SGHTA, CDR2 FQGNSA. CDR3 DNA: TGTGCCAGCAGCCCTTACCTTGGGACAGGGGGCGATGAGCAGTTCTTC. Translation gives CASSPYLGTGGDEQFF. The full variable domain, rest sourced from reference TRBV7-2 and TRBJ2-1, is GAGVSQSPSNKVTEKGKDVELRCDPISGHTALYWYRQSLGQGLEFLIYFQGNSAPDKSGLPSDRFSAERTGGSVSTLTIQRTQQEDSAVYLCASSPYLGTGGDEQFFGPGTRLTVL.

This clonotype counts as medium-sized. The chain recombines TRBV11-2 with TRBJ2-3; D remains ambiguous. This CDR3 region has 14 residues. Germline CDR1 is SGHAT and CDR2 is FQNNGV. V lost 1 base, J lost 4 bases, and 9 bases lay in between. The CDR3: CASSLGGPSDTQYF. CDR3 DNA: TGTGCCAGCAGCTTAGGCGGCCCCTCAGATACGCAGTATTTT.

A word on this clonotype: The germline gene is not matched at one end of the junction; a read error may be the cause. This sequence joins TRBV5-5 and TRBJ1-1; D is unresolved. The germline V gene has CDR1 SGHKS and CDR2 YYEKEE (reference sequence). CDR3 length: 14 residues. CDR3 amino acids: CASSLVGRSTEAGF. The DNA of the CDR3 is TGTGCCAGCAGCTTGGTAGGCAGGTCCACGGAAGCTGGCTTT.

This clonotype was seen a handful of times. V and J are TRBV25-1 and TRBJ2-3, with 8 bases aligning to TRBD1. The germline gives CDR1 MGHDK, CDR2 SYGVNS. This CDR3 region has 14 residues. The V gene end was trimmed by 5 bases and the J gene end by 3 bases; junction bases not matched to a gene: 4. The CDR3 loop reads CASSRQGATDTQYF. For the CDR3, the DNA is TGTGCCAGCAGTAGGCAGGGGGCGACAGATACGCAGTATTTT.

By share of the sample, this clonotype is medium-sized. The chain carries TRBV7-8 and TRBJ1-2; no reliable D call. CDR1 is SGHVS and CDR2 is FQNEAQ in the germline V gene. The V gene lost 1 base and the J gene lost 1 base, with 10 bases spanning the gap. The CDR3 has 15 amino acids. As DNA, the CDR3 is TGTGCCAGCAGCTTAGGGCACACACGTAACTATGGCTACACCTTC. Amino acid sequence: CASSLGHTRNYGYTF.

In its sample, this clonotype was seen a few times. The DNA for the CDR3 is TGCGCCAGCAGCTATGGACAGGAACTTGGCTACACCTTC. Translation: CASSYGQELGYTF. J is TRBJ1-2 and V is TRBV5-1, with 7 positions matching TRBD1. This CDR3 is 13 amino acids long. V lost 3 bases and J lost 7; bases outside the gene matches: 6. In germline, CDR1 is SGHRS, CDR2 YFSETQ. Drawing the rest from reference TRBV5-1 and TRBJ1-2, the complete variable domain is KAGVTQTPRYLIKTRGQQVTLSCSPISGHRSVSWYQQTPGQGLQFLFEYFSETQRNKGNFPGRFSGRQFSNSRSEMNVSTLELGDSALYLCASSYGQELGYTFGSGTRLTVV.

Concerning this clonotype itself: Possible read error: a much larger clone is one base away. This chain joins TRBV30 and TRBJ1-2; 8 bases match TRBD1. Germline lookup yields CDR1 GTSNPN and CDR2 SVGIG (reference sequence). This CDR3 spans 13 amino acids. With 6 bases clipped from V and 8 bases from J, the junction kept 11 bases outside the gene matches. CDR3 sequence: CACDRDRPGGYTF. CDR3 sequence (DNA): TGTGCCTGTGATCGGGACAGGCCTGGGGGCTACACCTTC.

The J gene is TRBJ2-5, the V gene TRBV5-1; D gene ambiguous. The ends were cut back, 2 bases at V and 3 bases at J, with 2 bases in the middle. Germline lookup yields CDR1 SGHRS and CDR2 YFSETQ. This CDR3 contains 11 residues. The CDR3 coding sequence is TGCGCCAGCAGCTTTGAAGAGACCCAGTACTTC. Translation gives CASSFEETQYF. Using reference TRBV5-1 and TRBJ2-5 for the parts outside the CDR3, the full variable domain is KAGVTQTPRYLIKTRGQQVTLSCSPISGHRSVSWYQQTPGQGLQFLFEYFSETQRNKGNFPGRFSGRQFSNSRSEMNVSTLELGDSALYLCASSFEETQYFGPGTRLLVL.

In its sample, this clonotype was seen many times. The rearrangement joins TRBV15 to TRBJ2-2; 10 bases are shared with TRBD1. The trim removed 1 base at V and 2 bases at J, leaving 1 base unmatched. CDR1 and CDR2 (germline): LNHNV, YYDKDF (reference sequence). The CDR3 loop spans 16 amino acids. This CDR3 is CATSRGDRGNTGELFF. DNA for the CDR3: TGTGCCACCAGCAGAGGGGACAGGGGAAACACCGGGGAGCTGTTTTTT.

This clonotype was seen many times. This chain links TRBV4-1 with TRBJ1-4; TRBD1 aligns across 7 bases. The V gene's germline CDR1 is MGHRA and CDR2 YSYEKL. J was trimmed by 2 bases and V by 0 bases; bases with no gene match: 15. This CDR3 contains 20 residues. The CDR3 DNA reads TGCGCCAGCAGCCAAGATCGGCTCGGGGACAGCCCTACGACTAATGAAAAACTGTTTTTT. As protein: CASSQDRLGDSPTTNEKLFF.

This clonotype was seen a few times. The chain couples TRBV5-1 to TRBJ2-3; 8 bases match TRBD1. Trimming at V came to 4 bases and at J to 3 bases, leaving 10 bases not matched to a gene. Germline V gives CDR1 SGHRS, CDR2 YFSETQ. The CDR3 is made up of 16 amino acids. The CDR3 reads CASSAKTGVLTDTQYF. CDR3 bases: TGCGCCAGCAGCGCCAAGACAGGGGTTCTTACAGATACGCAGTATTTT.

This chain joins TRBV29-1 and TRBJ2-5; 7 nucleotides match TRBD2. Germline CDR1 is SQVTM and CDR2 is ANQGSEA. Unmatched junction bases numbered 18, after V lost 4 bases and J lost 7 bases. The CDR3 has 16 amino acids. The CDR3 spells CSVGPRGRGEGGTQYF. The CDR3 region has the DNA TGCAGCGTTGGGCCTCGGGGTAGAGGGGAGGGCGGGACCCAGTACTTC.

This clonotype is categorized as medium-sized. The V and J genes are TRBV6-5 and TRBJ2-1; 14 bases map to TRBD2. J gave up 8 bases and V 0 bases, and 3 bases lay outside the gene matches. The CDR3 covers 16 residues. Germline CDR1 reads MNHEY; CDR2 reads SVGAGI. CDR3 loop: CASSYSLGLAGDEQFF. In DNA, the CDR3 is TGTGCCAGCAGTTACTCCCTGGGACTAGCGGGAGATGAGCAGTTCTTC.

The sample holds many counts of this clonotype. CDR3 sequence (DNA): TGCGCCAGCAGCCAAGGCGGCCTAGTTAGTAACGAGCAGTACTTC. It encodes CASSQGGLVSNEQYF. V is TRBV4-1 and J is TRBJ2-7; D is uncertain. Trimming pared 1 base from V and 5 bases from J, leaving 15 bases between. The CDR3 totals 15 residues. The V gene's germline CDR1 is MGHRA and CDR2 YSYEKL.

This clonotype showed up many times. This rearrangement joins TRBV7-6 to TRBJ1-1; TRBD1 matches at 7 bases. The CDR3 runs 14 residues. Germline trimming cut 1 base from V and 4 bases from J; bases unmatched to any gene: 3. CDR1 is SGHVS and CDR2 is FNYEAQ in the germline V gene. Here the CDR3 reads CASSLGQGVTEAFF. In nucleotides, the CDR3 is TGTGCCAGCAGCTTAGGACAGGGCGTCACTGAAGCTTTCTTT.

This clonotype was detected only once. CDR3 amino acids: CSDSETQYF. The CDR3 DNA sequence: TGCAGCGATTCCGAGACCCAGTACTTC. The V and J genes are TRBV29-1 and TRBJ2-5; unclear D gene. Between the trimmed V and J ends, which lost 7 bases and 5 bases, there was a span of 5 bases. This CDR3 is built from 9 residues. Germline CDR1 and CDR2: SQVTM and ANQGSEA. Complete variable domain (other parts from reference TRBV29-1 and TRBJ2-5): SAVISQKPSRDICQRGTSLTIQCQVDSQVTMMFWYRQQPGQSLTLIATANQGSEATYESGFVIDKFPISRPNLTFSTLTVSNMSPEDSSIYLCSDSETQYFGPGTRLLVL.

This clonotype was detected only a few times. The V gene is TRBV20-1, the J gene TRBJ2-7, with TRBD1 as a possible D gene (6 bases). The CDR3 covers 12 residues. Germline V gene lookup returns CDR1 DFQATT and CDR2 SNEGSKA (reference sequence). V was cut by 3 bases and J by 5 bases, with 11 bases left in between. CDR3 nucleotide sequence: TGCAGTGCTAGCGACAGGAGCCACGAGCAGTACTTC. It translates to CSASDRSHEQYF.

The CDR3 region has the DNA TGCGCCAGCAGACAACTAGCGGGGGGAGCCTATGACAATGAGCAGTTCTTC. Protein sequence: CASRQLAGGAYDNEQFF. J is TRBJ2-1 and V is TRBV5-1; 12 nucleotides line up with TRBD2. The CDR3 consists of 17 residues. Per the germline V gene, CDR1 is SGHRS and CDR2 is YFSETQ. Germline trimming cut 5 bases from V and 5 bases from J; bases unmatched to any gene: 11.

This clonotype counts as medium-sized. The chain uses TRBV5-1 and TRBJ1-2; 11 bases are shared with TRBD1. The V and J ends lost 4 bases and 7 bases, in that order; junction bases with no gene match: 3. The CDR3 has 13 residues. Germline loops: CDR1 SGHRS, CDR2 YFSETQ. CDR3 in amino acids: CASSGGQGGGYTF. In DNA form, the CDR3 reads TGCGCCAGCAGCGGGGGACAGGGGGGTGGCTACACCTTC.

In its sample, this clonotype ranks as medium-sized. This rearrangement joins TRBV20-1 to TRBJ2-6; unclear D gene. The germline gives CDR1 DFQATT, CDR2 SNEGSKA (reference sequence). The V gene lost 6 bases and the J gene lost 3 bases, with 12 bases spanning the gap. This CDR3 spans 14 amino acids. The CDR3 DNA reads TGCAGTGCCCAACACACCAATGGGGCCAACGTCCTGACTTTC. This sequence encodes CSAQHTNGANVLTF.

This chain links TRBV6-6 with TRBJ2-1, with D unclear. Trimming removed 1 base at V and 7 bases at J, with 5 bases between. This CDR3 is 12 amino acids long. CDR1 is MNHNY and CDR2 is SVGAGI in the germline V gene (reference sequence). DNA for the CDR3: TGTGCCAGCAGTTACTTGGGGAATGAGCAGTTCTTC. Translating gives CASSYLGNEQFF.

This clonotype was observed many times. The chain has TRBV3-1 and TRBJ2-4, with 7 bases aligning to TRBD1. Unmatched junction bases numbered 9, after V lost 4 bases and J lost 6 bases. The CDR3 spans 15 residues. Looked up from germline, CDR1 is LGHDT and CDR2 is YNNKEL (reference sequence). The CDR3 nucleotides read TGTGCCAGCAGCCCGAGCCGACAGGGAGCAAACATTCAGTACTTC. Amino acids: CASSPSRQGANIQYF. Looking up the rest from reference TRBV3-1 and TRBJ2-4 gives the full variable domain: DTAVSQTPKYLVTQMGNDKSIKCEQNLGHDTMYWYKQDSKKFLKIMFSYNNKELIINETVPNRFSPKSPDKAHLNLHINSLELGDSAVYFCASSPSRQGANIQYFGAGTRLSVL.

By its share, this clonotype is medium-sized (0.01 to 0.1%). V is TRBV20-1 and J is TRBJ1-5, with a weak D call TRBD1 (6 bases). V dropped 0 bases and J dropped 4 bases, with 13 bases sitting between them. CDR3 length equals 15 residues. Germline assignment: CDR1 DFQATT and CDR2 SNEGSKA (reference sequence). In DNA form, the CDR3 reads TGCAGTGCTAGAGATCTGCGGGGGCTTAATCAGCCCCAGCATTTT. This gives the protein CSARDLRGLNQPQHF.